This T cell receptor beta chain derives from a study of CD8 T cells in Susac syndrome. RNA totalling about 0.5 to 1 ug underwent reverse transcription with random hexamers. TCRdb ran MiXCR on the immunoSEQ multiplex PCR reads and lists one entry per CDR3 protein. The sample lists about 210,000 distinct CDR3 sequences, approximately 94% occurring once. Trimming pared 7 bases from V and 7 bases from J, leaving 17 bases between. The CDR3 extends over 13 amino acids. Through negative isolation, CD4+ and CD8+ T cells were obtained, while TEMRA cells were enriched using FACS. V is TRBV12-3 or TRBV12-4 and J is TRBJ2-7; a weak D match, TRBD1 (6 bases). The origin of this receptor is a human donor with Susac syndrome. The source material was CD4+ T cells from PBMCs. Here the CDR3 DNA reads TGTGCCAGCACGGGACATGGGGTTCAGGAGCAGTACTTC. It codes for CASTGHGVQEQYF.